The rows below give T cell receptor beta chains drawn from one sample of a study of T-cell memory formation after mild COVID-19. MiXCR, run by TCRdb on the 5' RACE reads, gives a single entry per CDR3 protein. The sample yields about 180,000 distinct CDR3 sequences, roughly 16% seen once. Specimen: PBMCs or a T cell subset sorted from them (not recorded which). The source is an adult woman who had mild COVID-19 (a few samples of this study predate the infection). Cell type and time point are not known. The CDR3 runs from the conserved cysteine through the conserved F or W. The D gene is left open where the match is weak. Size tells how often a clone was seen (once, few, many) or the class of an expanded clone, and some rows leave it out.

size: few
J: TRBJ1-2
length: 14
V: TRBV6-1
D: TRBD1
CDR3: CASRTGTGNYGYTF
DNA: TGTGCCAGCAGGACCGGGACAGGGAACTATGGCTACACCTTC

size: NA
J: TRBJ1-1
length: 14
V: TRBV3-1
D: NA
CDR3: CASSQDGQSTEAFF
DNA: TGTGCCAGCAGCCAAGATGGGCAGAGCACTGAAGCTTTCTTT

size: NA
J: TRBJ2-7
length: 17
V: TRBV6-6
D: NA
CDR3: CASSYGYSGARHYEQYF
DNA: TGTGCCAGCAGCTATGGCTACTCAGGGGCGCGTCATTACGAGCAGTACTTC

size: NA
J: TRBJ1-1
length: 16
V: TRBV18
D: TRBD1
CDR3: CASSPNRGGMNTEAFF
DNA: TGTGCCAGCTCACCTAACAGGGGGGGGATGAACACTGAAGCTTTCTTT

size: few
J: TRBJ1-6
length: 15
V: TRBV10-2
D: TRBD1
CDR3: CASSQQGADNSPLHF
DNA: TGCGCCAGCAGTCAACAGGGGGCTGATAATTCACCCCTCCACTTT

size: NA
J: TRBJ1-5
length: 15
V: TRBV6-5
D: TRBD1
CDR3: CASSRGDRGDQPQHF
DNA: TGTGCCAGCAGTCGGGGGGACAGGGGCGATCAGCCCCAGCATTTT

size: few
J: TRBJ2-7
length: 15
V: TRBV7-9
D: TRBD2
CDR3: CASSAWTSGTYEQYF
DNA: TGTGCCAGCAGCGCCTGGACTAGCGGGACTTACGAGCAGTACTTC

size: few
J: TRBJ2-1
length: 13
V: TRBV7-9
D: NA
CDR3: CASSLVLNNEQFF
DNA: TGTGCCAGCAGCTTAGTCCTAAACAATGAGCAGTTCTTC

size: NA
J: TRBJ2-5
length: 16
V: TRBV5-1
D: TRBD2
CDR3: CASSSSAAGGYETQYF
DNA: TGCGCCAGCAGCTCATCCGCGGCGGGGGGTTATGAGACCCAGTACTTC

size: NA
J: TRBJ1-2
length: 16
V: TRBV5-5
D: NA
CDR3: CASSLDVGQTNYGYTF
DNA: TGTGCCAGCAGCTTGGATGTTGGGCAGACTAACTATGGCTACACCTTC

size: few
J: TRBJ2-5
length: 16
V: TRBV7-2
D: TRBD2
CDR3: CASSDMGLAGEETQYF
DNA: TGTGCCAGCAGCGATATGGGACTAGCGGGAGAAGAGACCCAGTACTTC

size: few
J: TRBJ2-1
length: 16
V: TRBV12-3/TRBV12-4
D: NA
CDR3: CASSLGFGGVFNEQFF
DNA: TGTGCCAGCAGTTTGGGGTTCGGCGGGGTATTCAATGAGCAGTTCTTC

size: NA
J: TRBJ2-3
length: 15
V: TRBV7-2
D: NA
CDR3: CASSLASWGPDTQYF
DNA: TGTGCCAGCAGCTTGGCTAGCTGGGGGCCAGATACGCAGTATTTT

size: NA
J: TRBJ2-3
length: 15
V: TRBV18
D: NA
CDR3: CASSPPTSSTDTQYF
DNA: TGTGCCAGCTCACCACCGACATCAAGCACAGATACGCAGTATTTT

size: NA
J: TRBJ2-1
length: 15
V: TRBV5-5
D: TRBD1
CDR3: CASSAGQGGYNEQFF
DNA: TGTGCCAGCAGCGCCGGACAGGGTGGTTACAATGAGCAGTTCTTC

size: NA
J: TRBJ2-7
length: 18
V: TRBV19
D: NA
CDR3: CASSHRLGLGGQIYEQYF
DNA: TGTGCCAGTAGTCACCGCCTTGGGTTGGGGGGGCAAATCTACGAGCAGTACTTC

size: few
J: TRBJ2-2
length: 15
V: TRBV2
D: NA
CDR3: CASRGLATNTGELFF
DNA: TGTGCCAGCCGTGGATTAGCGACGAACACCGGGGAGCTGTTTTTT

size: NA
J: TRBJ1-1
length: 15
V: TRBV11-2
D: NA
CDR3: CASSWRTAMNTEAFF
DNA: TGTGCCAGCAGTTGGCGGACAGCCATGAACACTGAAGCTTTCTTT

size: NA
J: TRBJ2-5
length: 14
V: TRBV20-1
D: TRBD2
CDR3: CSASTSGRSETQYF
DNA: TGCAGTGCTTCGACTAGCGGGAGGAGTGAGACCCAGTACTTC

size: NA
J: TRBJ1-2
length: 16
V: TRBV24-1
D: TRBD1
CDR3: CATSLGTGDTNYGYTF
DNA: TGTGCCACCAGTCTAGGGACAGGGGACACTAACTATGGCTACACCTTC

size: many
J: TRBJ2-1
length: 15
V: TRBV12-3/TRBV12-4
D: TRBD2
CDR3: CASMAGLASSNEQFF
DNA: TGTGCCAGCATGGCGGGACTAGCTTCGAGCAATGAGCAGTTCTTC

size: few
J: TRBJ2-4
length: 12
V: TRBV12-3/TRBV12-4
D: NA
CDR3: CASSTGADIQYF
DNA: TGTGCCAGCAGCACGGGGGCAGACATTCAGTACTTC

size: NA
J: TRBJ2-1
length: 14
V: TRBV7-2
D: TRBD2
CDR3: CASSSPASGNEQFF
DNA: TGTGCCAGCAGCTCGCCGGCTAGCGGCAATGAGCAGTTCTTC

size: NA
J: TRBJ2-3
length: 13
V: TRBV30
D: NA
CDR3: CAWSVKGTDTQYF
DNA: TGTGCCTGGAGTGTCAAAGGCACAGATACGCAGTATTTT

size: NA
J: TRBJ2-3
length: 15
V: TRBV5-1
D: NA
CDR3: CASSLNGPPTDTQYF
DNA: TGCGCCAGCAGCTTGAACGGGCCCCCGACAGATACGCAGTATTTT

size: few
J: TRBJ2-1
length: 15
V: TRBV5-1
D: NA
CDR3: CASTPQEGTYNEQFF
DNA: TGCGCCAGCACCCCGCAAGAGGGGACCTACAATGAGCAGTTCTTC

size: few
J: TRBJ1-1
length: 11
V: TRBV20-1
D: NA
CDR3: CSARPNTEAFF
DNA: TGCAGTGCTAGGCCTAACACTGAAGCTTTCTTT

size: few
J: TRBJ2-2
length: 13
V: TRBV29-1
D: NA
CDR3: CSVEGWATGELFF
DNA: TGCAGCGTTGAAGGTTGGGCCACCGGGGAGCTGTTTTTT

size: few
J: TRBJ2-7
length: 15
V: TRBV20-1
D: TRBD2
CDR3: CSARVPAGGYYEQYF
DNA: TGCAGTGCTAGGGTTCCAGCGGGGGGGTACTACGAGCAGTACTTC

size: NA
J: TRBJ2-7
length: 14
V: TRBV15
D: NA
CDR3: CATSREGAVFEQYF
DNA: TGTGCCACCAGCAGAGAAGGAGCAGTCTTCGAGCAGTACTTC

size: few
J: TRBJ2-7
length: 17
V: TRBV12-3/TRBV12-4
D: NA
CDR3: CASSLNIPPRRRLEQYF
DNA: TGTGCCAGCAGTTTAAATATTCCCCCCCGCCGGCGTCTCGAGCAGTACTTC

size: few
J: TRBJ2-3
length: 12
V: TRBV7-9
D: NA
CDR3: CASSSHGDTQYF
DNA: TGTGCCAGCAGCTCCCATGGGGATACGCAGTATTTT

size: many
J: TRBJ2-2
length: 15
V: TRBV12-3/TRBV12-4
D: NA
CDR3: CASSSPSRNTGELFF
DNA: TGTGCCAGCAGTTCACCTAGCCGGAACACCGGGGAGCTGTTTTTT

size: many
J: TRBJ1-1
length: 15
V: TRBV7-9
D: NA
CDR3: CASSLYRTENTEAFF
DNA: TGTGCCAGCAGCTTATACCGGACAGAGAACACTGAAGCTTTCTTT

size: NA
J: TRBJ1-5
length: 15
V: TRBV7-8
D: NA
CDR3: CASSLGERSNQPQHF
DNA: TGTGCCAGCAGCTTAGGAGAACGCAGCAATCAGCCCCAGCATTTT

size: few
J: TRBJ1-5
length: 13
V: TRBV20-1
D: NA
CDR3: CSAPQGRGQPQHF
DNA: TGCAGTGCACCCCAGGGGAGAGGGCAGCCCCAGCATTTT

size: few
J: TRBJ2-1
length: 17
V: TRBV5-1
D: TRBD1
CDR3: CASSIPYRGSSYNEQFF
DNA: TGCGCCAGCAGCATCCCTTACAGGGGTAGCTCCTACAATGAGCAGTTCTTC

size: NA
J: TRBJ1-5
length: 14
V: TRBV12-3/TRBV12-4
D: NA
CDR3: CASSFGLSGQPQHF
DNA: TGTGCCAGCAGTTTCGGACTAAGCGGTCAGCCCCAGCATTTT

size: few
J: TRBJ2-7
length: 14
V: TRBV6-5
D: NA
CDR3: CASSYSSGAYEQYF
DNA: TGTGCCAGCAGTTACTCGTCCGGGGCCTACGAGCAGTACTTC

size: NA
J: TRBJ2-5
length: 13
V: TRBV4-1
D: TRBD2
CDR3: CASAGSGVETQYF
DNA: TGCGCCAGCGCCGGGAGCGGGGTAGAGACCCAGTACTTC

size: NA
J: TRBJ2-5
length: 15
V: TRBV23-1
D: NA
CDR3: CASSQSAEKRETQYF
DNA: TGCGCCAGCAGTCAATCGGCAGAGAAAAGGGAGACCCAGTACTTC

size: NA
J: TRBJ1-2
length: 14
V: TRBV9
D: TRBD1
CDR3: CASSTRTGTYGYTF
DNA: TGTGCCAGCAGCACCAGGACAGGGACCTATGGCTACACCTTC

size: NA
J: TRBJ2-3
length: 14
V: TRBV2
D: TRBD1
CDR3: CASRGTGVADTQYF
DNA: TGTGCCAGCAGGGGGACAGGGGTGGCAGATACGCAGTATTTT

size: few
J: TRBJ2-1
length: 13
V: TRBV7-9
D: TRBD2
CDR3: CASSSDLAGEQFF
DNA: TGTGCCAGCAGCTCTGATCTAGCGGGAGAGCAGTTCTTC

size: NA
J: TRBJ1-1
length: 13
V: TRBV6-1
D: NA
CDR3: CASSETLDTEAFF
DNA: TGTGCCAGCAGTGAAACTCTGGACACTGAAGCTTTCTTT